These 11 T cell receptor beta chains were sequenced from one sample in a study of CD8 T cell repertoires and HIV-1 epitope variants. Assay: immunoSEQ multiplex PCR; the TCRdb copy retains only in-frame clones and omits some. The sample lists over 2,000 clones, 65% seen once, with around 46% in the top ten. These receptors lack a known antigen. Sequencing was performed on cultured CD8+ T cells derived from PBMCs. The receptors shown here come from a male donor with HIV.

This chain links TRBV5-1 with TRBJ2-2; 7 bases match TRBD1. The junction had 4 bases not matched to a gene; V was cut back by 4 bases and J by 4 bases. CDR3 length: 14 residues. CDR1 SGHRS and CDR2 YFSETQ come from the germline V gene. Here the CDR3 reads CASSPRQGTGELFF. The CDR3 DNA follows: TGCGCCAGCAGCCCCCGACAGGGCACCGGGGAGCTGTTTTTT.

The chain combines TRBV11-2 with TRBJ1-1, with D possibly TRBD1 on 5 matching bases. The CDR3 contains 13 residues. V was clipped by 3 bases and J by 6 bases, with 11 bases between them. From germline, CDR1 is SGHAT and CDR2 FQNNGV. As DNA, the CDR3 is TGTGCCAGCAGCTTTTCAGAACAGGCTGAAGCTTTCTTT. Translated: CASSFSEQAEAFF.

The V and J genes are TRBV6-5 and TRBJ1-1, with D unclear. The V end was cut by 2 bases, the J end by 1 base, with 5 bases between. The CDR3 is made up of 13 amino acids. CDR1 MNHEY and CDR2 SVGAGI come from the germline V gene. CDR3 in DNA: TGTGCCAGCAGTTACATCGGGAACACTGAAGCTTTCTTT. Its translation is CASSYIGNTEAFF.

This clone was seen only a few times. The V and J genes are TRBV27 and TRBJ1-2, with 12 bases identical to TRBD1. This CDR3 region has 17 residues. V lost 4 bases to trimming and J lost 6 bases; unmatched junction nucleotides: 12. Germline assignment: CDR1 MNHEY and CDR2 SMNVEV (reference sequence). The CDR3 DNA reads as TGTGCCAGCAGTTCTCCGGGACAGGGGGCTAATCACGATGGCTACACCTTC. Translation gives CASSSPGQGANHDGYTF.

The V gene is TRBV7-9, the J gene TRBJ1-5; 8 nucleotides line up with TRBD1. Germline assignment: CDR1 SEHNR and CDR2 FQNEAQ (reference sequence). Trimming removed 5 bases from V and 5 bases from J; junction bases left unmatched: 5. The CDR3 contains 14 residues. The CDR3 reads CASSPPTGDQPQHF. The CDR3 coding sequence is TGTGCCAGCAGCCCCCCGACAGGGGATCAGCCCCAGCATTTT.

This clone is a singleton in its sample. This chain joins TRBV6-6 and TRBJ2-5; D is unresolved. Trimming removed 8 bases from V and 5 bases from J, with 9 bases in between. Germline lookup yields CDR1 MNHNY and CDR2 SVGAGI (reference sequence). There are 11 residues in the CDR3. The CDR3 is CASLPSETQYF. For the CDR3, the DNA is TGTGCCAGCCTCCCCTCGGAGACCCAGTACTTC.

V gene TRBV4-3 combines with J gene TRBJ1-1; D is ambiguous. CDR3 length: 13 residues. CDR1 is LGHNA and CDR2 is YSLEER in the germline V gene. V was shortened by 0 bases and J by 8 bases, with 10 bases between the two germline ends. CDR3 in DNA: TGCGCCAGCAGCCAAGAGGGTGGCTACGAAGCTTTCTTT. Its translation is CASSQEGGYEAFF.

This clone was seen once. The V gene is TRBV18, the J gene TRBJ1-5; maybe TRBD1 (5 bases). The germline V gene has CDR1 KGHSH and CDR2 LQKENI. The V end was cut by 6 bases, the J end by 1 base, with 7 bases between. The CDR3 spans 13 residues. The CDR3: CASSGGSNQPQHF. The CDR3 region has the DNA TGTGCCAGCTCCGGGGGAAGCAATCAGCCCCAGCATTTT.

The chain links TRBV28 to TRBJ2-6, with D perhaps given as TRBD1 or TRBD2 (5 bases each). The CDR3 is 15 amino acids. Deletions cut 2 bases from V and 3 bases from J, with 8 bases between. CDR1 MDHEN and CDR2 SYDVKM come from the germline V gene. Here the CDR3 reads CASSLSGGGANVLTF. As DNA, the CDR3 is TGTGCCAGCAGTTTAAGTGGGGGTGGGGCCAACGTCCTGACTTTC.

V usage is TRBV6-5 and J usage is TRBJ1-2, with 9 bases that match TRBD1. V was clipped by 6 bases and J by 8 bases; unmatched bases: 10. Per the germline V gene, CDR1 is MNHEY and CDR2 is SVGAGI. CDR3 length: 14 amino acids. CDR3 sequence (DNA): TGTGCCAGCAGACACCGGGACAGGGTCGACGGCTACACCTTC. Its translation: CASRHRDRVDGYTF.

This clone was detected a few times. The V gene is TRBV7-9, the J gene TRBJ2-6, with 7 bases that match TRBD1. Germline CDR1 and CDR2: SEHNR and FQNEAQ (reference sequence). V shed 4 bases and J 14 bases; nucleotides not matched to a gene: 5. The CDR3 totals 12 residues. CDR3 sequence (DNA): TGTGCCAGCAGCTACACAGGGGTCCTCCTGACTTTC. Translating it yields CASSYTGVLLTF.